This TCR beta chain was retrieved from a study of T cell repertoires in cytomegalovirus infection. Whole-study context: Both a matching HLA type and CMV infection were indicated by public TCR beta signatures.

This CDR3 has 14 residues. The V gene's germline CDR1 is SEHNR and CDR2 FQNEAQ (reference sequence). J gave up 8 bases and V 6 bases, and 6 bases lay outside the gene matches. TCRdb ran MiXCR on the reads and lists one entry per CDR3 protein. The sample lists 450,000 to 650,000 distinct CDR3 sequences; about 25% were seen once. Study-wide results and caveats: Based on cumulative public TCR beta family frequency, carriers of CMV plus the relevant HLA were identified. HLA-C-restricted TCR beta clonotypes specific for CMV led the ex vivo response.

As concerns this clonotype: The antigen remains undetermined.

The sequence came from a human donor in good health (CMV status not recorded). Some clones in this sample may be carry-over from other donors' samples. The chain carries TRBV7-9 and TRBJ1-4, with TRBD1 identical over 10 bases. The source material was PBMCs. The CDR3 reads CASSFGTGDEKLFF. As DNA, the CDR3 is TGTGCCAGCAGTTTTGGGACAGGGGACGAAAAACTGTTTTTT. Looking up the rest from reference TRBV7-9 and TRBJ1-4 gives the full variable domain: DTGVSQNPRHKITKRGQNVTFRCDPISEHNRLYWYRQTLGQGPEFLTYFQNEAQLEKSRLLSDRFSAERPKGSFSTLEIQRTEQGDSAMYLCASSFGTGDEKLFFGSGTQLSVL.